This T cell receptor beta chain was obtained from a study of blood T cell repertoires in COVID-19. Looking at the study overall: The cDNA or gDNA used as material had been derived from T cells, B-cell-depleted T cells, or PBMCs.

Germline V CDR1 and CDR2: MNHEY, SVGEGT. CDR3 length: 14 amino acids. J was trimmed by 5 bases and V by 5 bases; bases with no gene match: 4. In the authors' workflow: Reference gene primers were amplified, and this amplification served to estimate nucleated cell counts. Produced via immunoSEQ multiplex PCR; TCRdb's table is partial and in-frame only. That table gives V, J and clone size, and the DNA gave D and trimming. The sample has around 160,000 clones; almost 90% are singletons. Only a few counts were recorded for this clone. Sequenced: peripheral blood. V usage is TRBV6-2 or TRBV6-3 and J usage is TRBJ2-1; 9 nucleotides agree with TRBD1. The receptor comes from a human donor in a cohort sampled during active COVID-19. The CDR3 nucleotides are TGTGCCAGCAGTGGGACAGGGAGAAACAATGAGCAGTTCTTC. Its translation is CASSGTGRNNEQFF.